This T cell receptor beta chain came from a study of cytomegalovirus exposure and HLA in healthy donors. Study-wide findings and caveats: It was confirmed in vitro that three of the CMV-associated chains were specific for CMV antigens. Rarity held for most TCR sequences, but there were some public TCRs that occurred in many donors.

In regard to this clone: Its antigen is not known.

Profiling relied on immunoSEQ multiplex PCR, and the TCRdb table lists in-frame clones only, not all of them. The repertoire has under 250,000 clones, around 80% of them found once; the top ten carry 0.95% to 1.5%. Germline V gives CDR1 SGHAT, CDR2 FQDESV (reference sequence). The CDR3 consists of 14 residues. Trimming took off 3 bases at V and 2 bases at J, with 10 bases between the two ends. The rearrangement links TRBV11-1 to TRBJ1-1; possible D gene TRBD1, 6 bases. The sample taken for sequencing was PBMCs. This TCR came from a woman in her 30s in good health and CMV-seronegative. The DNA of the CDR3 is TGTGCCAGCAGCTTGTCGGGGGGCAACACTGAAGCTTTCTTT. This gives the protein CASSLSGGNTEAFF.